This TCR beta chain originates from a study of identical twins listed by TCRdb under 2016. Study-level background: To test whether fetal clonotypes persist, the study used deep sequencing on TCR alpha and beta repertoires from monozygotic twins, unrelated adults of various ages, and cord blood. Replicate twin experiments were performed at different times using different library preparation protocols to rule out contamination. General findings and caveats noted by the study authors: Abundant cord blood beta clonotypes had fewer insertions, young adult naive repertoires showed a similar but weaker trend, and memory repertoires showed no such trend. Invariant T cells such as MAIT and iNKT could partly confound zero-insertion analyses, though diverse VJ usage argued against this for most clonotypes. The excess sharing between twins in beta out-of-frame sequences was weaker because fewer shared sequences reduced the signal-to-noise ratio. Conclusions relied on cross-sectional statistical analysis, since the same donors could not be followed over many years. In monozygotic twins, out-of-frame TCR alpha sharing was systematically underestimated by recombination models, although the models agreed with sharing between unrelated individuals. Compared with coincidental sharing between unrelated individuals, out-of-frame TCR alpha sequences shared between twins had an excess of sequences with low generation probability.

On this clonotype: This clone's antigen is unknown. Per-base quality was not reported, and no clone a single base away is much larger than it.

Every donor was a healthy Caucasian. The twin cohort comprised three pairs of female monozygotic twins, all aged roughly 18 to 30 years. RNA for TCR libraries was isolated from peripheral blood mononuclear cells. Receptor libraries were prepared by 5' RACE. Sequenced using an Illumina HiSeq 2000. A universal primer binding site was introduced by template switching, and a unique molecular identifier was present in the final cDNA, enabling accurate counting of TCR cDNA molecules. Specific primers in the conserved constant-segment region were used to synthesize first-strand cDNA for TCR alpha and beta chains. Each cDNA library was double barcoded, with a SMART-Mk sample barcode plus Illumina barcodes, to control for contamination. TruSeq adapter sequences and Illumina sample barcodes were added in two successive PCR steps. The Illumina HiSeq platform was used with custom primers to sequence TCR alpha and beta cDNA libraries. The source study handled its data this way. Raw reads were processed with MiGEC to extract unique molecular identifiers, and MiXCR was used to determine CDR3 positions. For each individual, recombination models were inferred using an EM algorithm with the repgenHMM and IGoR tools. Shared clonotype analysis was performed with the tcR package in R, normalizing sharing by the product of cloneset sizes. To study raw recombination without the effects of thymic and clonal selection, out-of-frame nonproductive sequences were analyzed. In TCRdb, the public reads were trimmed at Q25 with fastp and aligned with MiXCR, with productive beta chains retained. Merged by CDR3 protein, the rows form single entries marked with the most common genes and DNA. The V and J calls shown here were made by TCRdb, not taken from the authors' results. This sample comprises about 790,000 distinct CDR3 sequences, 15% to 20% of them detected only once. The top ten clonotypes cover 13% of the sample.

The CDR3 spans 16 residues, from the cysteine through the phenylalanine. The entry retains the CDR3 DNA only, 48 bases that are in frame from base 1. Cut back by 5 bases and 1 base, the V and J ends lie 17 bases apart. These data were likewise used in another study, on T cells expressing NK-cell markers. The second study, in turn, reports: TCR beta-chain repertoires were profiled in sorted CD3+CD56+NKG2C+, CD3+CD56+NKG2C- and CD3+CD56-NKG2C+ T-cell subsets from several donors. Of the eight sequenced donors, seven were found to be HCMV-seropositive and one was found to be HCMV-seronegative. In several experiments an anti-gammadeltaTCR antibody was added to restrict sorting to alphabetaTCR-expressing T cells. In roughly six donors, the dominant CD3+CD56+NKG2C+ clonotypes ranked among the top 10 CD8+ clonotypes, making up about 1.0-7.0% of CD8+ T cells. Those dominant clonotypes were again the most abundant among CD3+CD56-NKG2C+ cells in a handful of donors, at about 25-65%. Whether the expanded NKG2C-expressing T cell clones were specific for HCMV antigens remained unclear. Randomly selected healthy volunteers, three men and five women, were used as the eight sequenced donors. HCMV-specific IgG was detected in serum with a commercial ELISA kit to determine HCMV serostatus. For more than five donors, bulk peripheral blood T-cell repertoires were additionally sequenced from unsorted PBMC. MIGEC handled demultiplexing of the reads and grouping by UMI, while MiTCR was used to assemble and quantify clonotypes. To exclude erroneous sequences, only TCR cDNA sequences supported by at least two reads were retained. The tcR package was used for downstream repertoire analysis, with clonotypes matched between fractions based on CDR3 nucleotide sequence plus V segment. Antigen specificity was annotated against VDJdb with VDJmatch, allowing one amino acid substitution in CDR3.

The sequence links TRBV12-3 or TRBV12-4 to TRBJ1-1; perhaps TRBD1 is the D gene, with 5 bases matching. Sequenced: PBMCs. This receptor was identified in a woman in her late teens or twenties in good health. The DNA sequence reads TGTGCCAGCAGTGGACCGTCCGGGACCGCGAACACTGAAGCTTTCTTT. Its protein product is CASSGPSGTANTEAFF.